The T cell receptor (beta chain) described here comes from a study of radiotherapy plus CTLA-4 blockade in lung cancer. Assay: immunoSEQ multiplex PCR; the TCRdb copy retains only in-frame clones and omits some. The repertoire holds roughly 76,000 clones, with under 75% as singletons. Looked up from germline, CDR1 is KGHSH and CDR2 is LQKENI. V was clipped by 0 bases and J by 6 bases, with 11 bases between them. This CDR3 has 14 residues. The specimen was peripheral blood, collected from a patient treated with radiotherapy plus ipilimumab. The J gene is TRBJ1-1, the V gene TRBV18, with D possibly TRBD1 on 5 matching bases. The origin of this receptor is a human donor with non-small cell lung cancer whose response to radiotherapy plus ipilimumab could not be evaluated. CDR3 DNA sequence: TGTGCCAGCTCACCACCCGGCAGGGCGGCTGAAGCTTTCTTT. This codes for CASSPPGRAAEAFF.